One sample yielded the 27 T cell receptor beta chains listed below, sequenced in a study of T cells in women clearing cervical HPV infection. The method was immunoSEQ multiplex PCR; TCRdb's version includes in-frame clones alone and lacks a portion of them. Listed are under 30,000 clones; 7.5% to 9.5% falls within the top ten. Sequencing used blood buffy coat. The source is a woman aged 18 to 75 with a cervical HPV16 infection that either progressed to CIN3+ or cleared (not recorded which).

As for this clone: The CDR3 end lies 3 residues beyond the end of the read and is filled in from the germline J gene. This chain uses TRBV30 with TRBJ2-6, with D unclear. The CDR3 loop spans 13 amino acids. Trimming cost V 0 bases and J 4 bases, with 4 bases left between them. Germline V gene data show CDR1 as GTSNPN and CDR2 as SVGIG (reference sequence). The covered CDR3 bases are TGTGCCTGGAGTGTTGCGGGGGCCAACGTC. It is translated as CAWSVAGANV. The whole CDR3 protein is CAWSVAGANVLTF. The full variable domain, in which reference TRBV30 and TRBJ2-6 provide the parts outside the CDR3, is SQTIHQWPATLVQPVGSPLSLECTVEGTSNPNLYWYRQAAGRGLQLLFYSVGIGQISSEVPQNLSASRPQDRQFILSSKKLLLSDSGFYLCAWSVAGANVLTFGAGSRLTVL.

With regard to this clone: The DNA ends 3 residues before the CDR3 does, and the rest of the CDR3 is filled in from the germline J gene. V and J are TRBV5-1 and TRBJ1-1, with D uncertain. Trimming stripped 0 bases from V and 4 bases from J, with 10 bases between. This CDR3 is 14 amino acids long. CDR1 and CDR2 (germline): SGHRS, YFSETQ. CDR3 sequence: CASSLDWAGTEAFF. The DNA read from the CDR3 is TGCGCCAGCAGCTTGGATTGGGCGGGCACTGAA. The variable domain in full, completed from reference TRBV5-1 and TRBJ1-1, reads KAGVTQTPRYLIKTRGQQVTLSCSPISGHRSVSWYQQTPGQGLQFLFEYFSETQRNKGNFPGRFSGRQFSNSRSEMNVSTLELGDSALYLCASSLDWAGTEAFFGQGTRLTVV.

About this clone: The read is 3 residues too short to cover the CDR3 end, so that end is filled in from the germline J gene. V usage is TRBV13 and J usage is TRBJ2-6; D perhaps matches TRBD2 (5 bases). The V gene lost 3 bases and the J gene lost 5 bases, with 20 bases spanning the gap. Germline V gene lookup returns CDR1 PRHDT and CDR2 FYEKMQ (reference sequence). CDR3 length: 18 amino acids. Partial CDR3 DNA: TGTGCCAGCAGCTTCAGGCGGGTCACCGGGCTGAGGGCCAACGTC. It yields the protein CASSFRRVTGLRANV. The entire CDR3 is CASSFRRVTGLRANVLTF.

Concerning this clone: The CDR3 goes on 3 residues after the read ends, and that part is filled in from the germline J gene. Other DNA sequences from this sample encode an identical CDR3 as well. The genes are TRBV5-1 and TRBJ2-3; 11 nucleotides align to TRBD2. Germline V gene sequence: CDR1 SGHRS, CDR2 YFSETQ. With 0 bases clipped from V and 0 bases from J, the junction kept 6 bases outside the gene matches. There are 18 residues in the CDR3. The covered CDR3 bases are TGCGCCAGCAGCTTGGGGGCTAGCGGGGGGTCCAGCACAGATACG. This sequence encodes CASSLGASGGSSTDT. The entire CDR3 reads CASSLGASGGSSTDTQYF.

On this clone: The read ends 3 residues before the CDR3 terminus; that terminus is restored from the germline J gene. The chain joins TRBV19 to TRBJ1-2; 8 positions match TRBD1. Trimming at V came to 3 bases and at J to 1 base, leaving 10 bases not matched to a gene. This CDR3 is 17 amino acids long. Per the germline V gene, CDR1 is LNHDA and CDR2 is SQIVND (reference sequence). CDR3 DNA, as far as it was read: TGTGCCAGTAGTATTTACGGGACAGGCCTTTTTAACTATGGC. This sequence encodes CASSIYGTGLFNYG. The full-length CDR3 reads as CASSIYGTGLFNYGYTF.

With respect to this clone: The read comes to an end 3 residues before the CDR3 does, leaving the germline J gene to fill in the end. The V and J genes are TRBV20-1 and TRBJ1-2, with TRBD1 matching 7 bases. V shed 5 bases, J shed 0 bases, and the junction held 12 bases outside the gene matches. From germline, CDR1 is DFQATT and CDR2 SNEGSKA (reference sequence). The CDR3 contains 16 residues. CDR3 DNA, as far as it was read: TGCAGTGCTGTTGTCTCCGGGACAGTCACTAACTATGGC. Protein: CSAVVSGTVTNYG. The entire CDR3 protein reads CSAVVSGTVTNYGYTF.

A note on this clone: The read stops 3 residues short of the end of the CDR3; the missing end is completed from the germline J gene. The V gene is TRBV7-8, the J gene TRBJ2-1, with D possibly TRBD2 on 5 matching bases. Germline CDR1 is SGHVS and CDR2 is FQNEAQ. This CDR3 is built from 16 residues. The V and J ends lost 5 bases and 0 bases respectively, with 14 bases between them. The CDR3 DNA, read in part, is TGTGCCAGCAGCGGACTCGCTTGGAGCTCCTACAATGAG. Amino acids: CASSGLAWSSYNE. The whole CDR3 is CASSGLAWSSYNEQFF.

On this clone itself: The sequenced fragment ends 3 residues before the CDR3 boundary, so the rest is inferred from the germline J gene. The gene calls are TRBV20-1 and TRBJ2-7; 7 positions match TRBD1. The CDR3 consists of 14 residues. Germline CDR1 reads DFQATT; CDR2 reads SNEGSKA (reference sequence). V was clipped by 1 base and J by 2 bases; unmatched bases: 5. This chain's CDR3 is CSARGQGDTYEQYF. CDR3 DNA (partial): TGCAGTGCTAGAGGCCAGGGGGACACCTACGAG.

A remark on this clone: The read is 3 residues too short to cover the CDR3 end, so that end is filled in from the germline J gene. The chain recombines TRBV29-1 with TRBJ1-1; D may be TRBD1 (5 bases). Germline CDR1 reads SQVTM; CDR2 reads ANQGSEA. The V end lost 4 bases, the J end lost 2 bases, and 14 bases lay between the germline ends. The CDR3 has 14 amino acids. The part of the CDR3 DNA that was read is TGCAGCGTTGCGGGCCAAGGGGCCAACACTGAA. Translated: CSVAGQGANTE. In full, the CDR3 reads CSVAGQGANTEAFF.

To note about this clone: The read terminates 3 residues ahead of where the CDR3 ends, so the germline J gene completes it. The chain recombines TRBV6-1 with TRBJ1-5; no definite D call. CDR3 length equals 15 residues. V lost 0 bases to trimming and J lost 3 bases, with 9 bases between them. Germline CDR1 MNHNS, CDR2 SASEGT. CDR3 protein: CASSEARHSNQPQHF. CDR3 bases read: TGTGCCAGCAGTGAAGCCAGGCACTCCAATCAGCCC.

Remarks on this clone: Read sequence stops 3 residues before the CDR3 end, and the germline J gene provides the missing end. The J gene is TRBJ2-7, the V gene TRBV2, with 15 bases fitting TRBD2. CDR3 length: 17 amino acids. Germline V gene data show CDR1 as SNHLY and CDR2 as FYNNEI. V shed 5 bases, J shed 6 bases, and the junction held 11 bases outside the gene matches. The part of the CDR3 DNA that was read is TGTGCCAGCAGTCGCAAGGGACTAGCGGGAGGACCGGGCGAG. It encodes CASSRKGLAGGPGE. The entire CDR3 sequence reads CASSRKGLAGGPGEQYF.

On this clone itself: The read terminates 3 residues before the CDR3 end, so the remaining end is supplied by the germline J gene. The genes are TRBV7-3 and TRBJ1-2; 7 bases agree with TRBD1. This CDR3 has 14 amino acids. The germline gives CDR1 SGHTA, CDR2 FQGTGA. The chain's CDR3 is CASSLSGGTNTYTF. CDR3 DNA, as far as it was read: TGTGCCAGCAGCTTATCAGGGGGGACGAATACC. Complete variable domain (other parts from reference TRBV7-3 and TRBJ1-2): GAGVSQTPSNKVTEKGKYVELRCDPISGHTALYWYRQSLGQGPEFLIYFQGTGAADDSGLPNDRFFAVRPEGSVSTLKIQRTERGDSAVYLCASSLSGGTNTYTFGSGTRLTVV.

With regard to this clone: From the germline J gene comes the end of the CDR3, since the read stops 3 residues before it. The chain uses TRBV12-3 or TRBV12-4 and TRBJ2-5; 7 bases line up with TRBD1. The CDR3 sequence is 14 residues long. After removal of 2 bases from V and 5 bases from J, the junction contained 5 bases not matched to a gene. The part of the CDR3 DNA that was read is TGTGCCAGCAGTTTACAAACAGGGGTGGAGACC. Its protein product is CASSLQTGVET. The full CDR3 is CASSLQTGVETQYF.

Regarding this clone: The read ends 3 residues shy of where the CDR3 ends; the end is completed using the germline J gene. The rearrangement links TRBV7-2 to TRBJ1-6, with D possibly matching TRBD1 (6 bases). The CDR3 sequence is 15 residues long. Looked up from germline, CDR1 is SGHTA and CDR2 is FQGNSA. V lost 5 bases and J 0 bases, leaving 8 bases between the germline ends. The CDR3 here is CASSPQGSYNSPLHF. The covered CDR3 bases are TGTGCCAGCAGCCCACAGGGCTCCTATAATTCACCC.

Details on this clone: Read data end 3 residues before the CDR3 end; the end is taken from the germline J gene. V gene TRBV11-2 combines with J gene TRBJ2-7; TRBD2 aligns across 7 bases. There are 14 residues in the CDR3. Germline loops: CDR1 SGHAT, CDR2 FQNNGV. With 5 bases clipped from V and 1 base from J, the junction kept 5 bases outside the gene matches. CDR3 bases read: TGTGCCAGCAGCCAAGCGGGACCGTCCTACGAG. Residues: CASSQAGPSYE. The whole CDR3 sequence reads CASSQAGPSYEQYF.

About this clone itself: The read falls 3 residues short of the CDR3 end, and the missing part is taken from the germline J gene. This rearrangement joins TRBV20-1 to TRBJ1-2; the D gene is possibly TRBD1 (6 bases). The germline V and J ends were trimmed by 3 bases and 4 bases, with 9 bases remaining between them. From germline, CDR1 is DFQATT and CDR2 SNEGSKA (reference sequence). This CDR3 comprises 12 residues. The CDR3 region is CSARDSFYGYTF. The CDR3 DNA, read in part, is TGCAGTGCTAGGGACAGTTTCTATGGC.

On this clone itself: The CDR3 extends 3 residues past the end of the read, so its final part is completed from the germline J gene. The rearrangement links TRBV11-3 to TRBJ2-3; 10 nucleotides match TRBD2. The CDR3 sequence is 15 residues long. The J segment lost 4 bases and the V segment lost 5 bases, leaving 6 bases of the junction unmatched. Germline CDR1 is SGHNT and CDR2 is YENEEA. CDR3 bases read: TGTGCCAGCAGCCCCAGCGGGGGGGAAGCAGATACG. It encodes CASSPSGGEADT. The full CDR3 protein is CASSPSGGEADTQYF.

Comments on this clone: The read terminates 3 residues before the CDR3 end, so the remaining end is supplied by the germline J gene. V gene TRBV19 combines with J gene TRBJ1-1, with D possibly being TRBD1 (5 bases). CDR1 LNHDA and CDR2 SQIVND come from the germline V gene (reference sequence). The CDR3 sequence is 16 residues long. The ends were cut back, 3 bases at V and 5 bases at J, with 19 bases in the middle. The CDR3 DNA, read in part, is TGTGCCAGTAGTATGGGATCGGCCCAGGGTTTTACTGAA. Protein product: CASSMGSAQGFTE. The full CDR3 is CASSMGSAQGFTEAFF.

On this clone: Read coverage stops 3 residues before the CDR3 terminus; the germline J gene supplies the remainder. The rearrangement links TRBV18 to TRBJ2-3; D remains ambiguous. The CDR3 runs to 15 residues. The germline gives CDR1 KGHSH, CDR2 LQKENI. V was cut by 1 base and J by 2 bases, with 10 bases left in between. CDR3 bases read: TGTGCCAGCTCACCACTTGCAGGCACCACAGATACG. Its protein product is CASSPLAGTTDT. The whole CDR3 is CASSPLAGTTDTQYF.

Regarding this clone: The observed sequence ends 3 residues before the CDR3 terminus, with the missing tail filled in from the germline J gene. This chain links TRBV10-3 with TRBJ2-1; 13 bases align to TRBD2. CDR3 length: 16 amino acids. Trimming at V came to 0 bases and at J to 6 bases, leaving 2 bases not matched to a gene. The V gene's germline CDR1 is ENHRY and CDR2 SYGVKD. CDR3 residues: CAISESRLAGGNEQFF. The CDR3 DNA, read in part, is TGTGCCATCAGTGAGTCAAGACTAGCGGGGGGCAATGAG.

Regarding this clone: The read gets to within 3 residues of the CDR3 end, and the germline J gene fills in the rest. This sequence joins TRBV7-9 and TRBJ1-1; 8 positions agree with TRBD1. The CDR3 is 14 amino acids. Germline V gene lookup returns CDR1 SEHNR and CDR2 FQNEAQ (reference sequence). CDR3 DNA (partial): TGTGCCAGCAGCTCACGCAGGGGGCTTGGAGGA. It translates to CASSSRRGLGG. From start to end, the CDR3 is CASSSRRGLGGAFF.

In the case of this clone: The read gets to within 3 residues of the CDR3 end, and the germline J gene fills in the rest. V and J are TRBV6-1 and TRBJ1-2; 8 bases map to TRBD1. The CDR3 sequence is 15 residues long. Germline V lookup: CDR1 MNHNS, CDR2 SASEGT. The junction had 1 base not matched to a gene; V was cut back by 1 base and J by 0 bases. CDR3 loop: CASSEGGQANYGYTF. CDR3 DNA, as far as it was read: TGTGCCAGCAGTGAAGGGGGACAGGCTAACTATGGC.

Of note for this clone: The read terminates 3 residues ahead of where the CDR3 ends, so the germline J gene completes it. The V call is TRBV7-8, the J call TRBJ1-2; possibly TRBD1 for D (5 bases). Germline values: CDR1 SGHVS, CDR2 FQNEAQ. The CDR3 runs to 18 residues. CDR3 protein: CASSLALPRGGEGNDYTF. The DNA read from the CDR3 is TGTGCCAGCAGCTTAGCGCTGCCCCGTGGGGGGGAGGGGAATGAC.

Remarks on this clone: The missing CDR3 end, 3 residues past where the read stops, is filled in from the germline J gene. The chain joins TRBV7-3 to TRBJ2-2, with TRBD2 matching over 10 bases. V dropped 5 bases and J dropped 9; count of bases not matched to a gene: 3. The CDR3 loop spans 13 amino acids. Germline loops: CDR1 SGHTA, CDR2 FQGTGA. CDR3 DNA, as far as it was read: TGTGCCAGCAGCCTAGCGGGAGCGAGGGAG. It yields the protein CASSLAGARE. The whole CDR3 sequence reads CASSLAGARELFF.

About this clone: The CDR3 extends 3 residues past the end of the read, so its final part is completed from the germline J gene. The chain employs TRBV6-4 and TRBJ1-1; 10 nucleotides line up with TRBD1. The length of the CDR3 is 12 residues. CDR1 and CDR2 (germline): MRHNA, SNTAGT. The sequenced part of the CDR3 DNA is TGTGCCAGCAGAGACGGGACAGGGGTA. It codes for CASRDGTGV. The whole CDR3 region reads CASRDGTGVAFF.

CDR3 protein: CASSPAVQETQYF. CDR3 DNA (partial): TGTGCCAGCTCACCGGCAGTACAAGAGACC. The V call is TRBV18, the J call TRBJ2-5; D is ambiguous. The read stops 3 residues short of the end of the CDR3; the missing end is completed from the germline J gene. This CDR3 region has 13 residues. Looked up from germline, CDR1 is KGHSH and CDR2 is LQKENI. V dropped 3 bases and J dropped 2 bases, with 7 bases sitting between them.

Note on this clone: The read ends 3 residues before the CDR3 terminus; that terminus is restored from the germline J gene. The rearrangement joins TRBV7-8 to TRBJ1-3; 8 bases are a match to TRBD1. The CDR3 sequence is 16 residues long. The V gene end was trimmed by 1 base and the J gene end by 2 bases; junction bases not matched to a gene: 4. The germline V gene has CDR1 SGHVS and CDR2 FQNEAQ. The sequenced part of the CDR3 DNA is TGTGCCAGCAGCTTAGGGGCACAGGGGGCTGGAAACACC. It yields the protein CASSLGAQGAGNT. The whole CDR3 protein reads CASSLGAQGAGNTIYF.